This TCR beta chain was captured in a study of shared clonotypes between healthy human individuals (dated by TCRdb to 2018 to 2020). Study-wide context: The cohort included three men and a couple of women between 18 and 49 years of age. To increase sequencing depth and limit assay-specific biases, different laboratories used diverse techniques to prepare libraries and sequence TCR repertoires. To estimate repertoire size and how much clonotypes are shared between individuals, the study performed deep sequencing of blood TCR repertoires from a handful of healthy adults. Per donor, three plates each were used for CD4 naive and CD4 memory, two for CD8 naive, and one for CD8 memory. Per donor, leukapheresis produced somewhere between about 0.85 and 9.5 billion PBMCs.

The donors were healthy, HIV-negative adults with no recently reported acute infections or vaccinations. Only Caucasian adults living in Nashville, Tennessee, USA were represented among the donors. The CD8 memory samples were a combination of magnetically selected CD45RO+ cells and CCR7-negative CD45RA+ effector memory (TemRA) cells. After blood collection by leukapheresis, PBMCs were isolated using Ficoll-Histopaque density gradient centrifugation and then cryopreserved in the vapor phase of liquid nitrogen. Analytical flow cytometry was used to check the purity and quantity of each magnetically sorted T cell population. Each sorted fraction had its genomic DNA isolated and then quantified by UV absorbance on a Nanodrop 2000c. What the study reported, not specific to this receptor: Based on pairwise subsampling, the degree of clonotype sharing among donors was expected to be affected by sequencing depth. Rarefaction of sorted-subset datasets indicated incomplete sequencing despite the large sequencing depth. Sampling was limited to blood, and TCR repertoires in tissue likely differ from TCR repertoires in blood. Compared with non-shared clonotypes, clonotypes shared by all four sorted-subset donors had higher generation probabilities. Estimated clonotype richness was generally larger for naive than for memory subsets. Because the study included only a small number of donors, the genetic and exposure-history diversity represented was limited. Sharing across a few donors was observed for approximately 4.6% of naive CD4, about 3.2% of naive CD8, roughly 2.3% of memory CD4, and around 0.4% of memory CD8 clonotypes.

The CDR3 covers 15 residues, taking in both the cysteine and the phenylalanine. Only the CDR3 portion is preserved as DNA: 45 bases, with reading frame beginning at the first base. CDR1 and CDR2, per the germline V gene, are SNHLY and FYNNEI. V was cut back by 2 bases and J by 2 bases, leaving a gap of 12 bases between them. Using the deep immunoSEQ assay, multiplex PCR amplified TCR CDR3 regions from genomic DNA. Genomic DNA extracted from each cell subset was distributed evenly over all wells of several immunoSEQ 96-well plates, and each plate served as one replicate. Each replicate PCR for sorted subsets received about 220 ng genomic DNA, equal to roughly 29,000 T cell genomes. Purified libraries were measured with a Qubit 3.0 fluorometer, size-checked on a Bioanalyzer 2100, and measured again with the KAPA Library Quantification kit. A separate single-read 150-cycle Illumina NextSeq 550 flow cell was used to sequence each immunoSEQ 96-well plate. The paper's processing steps were these. Because the immunoSEQ output held only junctional sequences and lacked quality scores, the filtering could not match the filtering applied to full-length reads. To assign V/J genes and CDR3, sequences were annotated against IMGT germline references using PyIR, a Python wrapper for IgBLAST v1.9. Reads with weak V/J assignments (E-value above 1e-6), missing CDR3, stop codons, out-of-frame junctions, or ambiguous translated residues were removed. V3J clonotypes were defined by identical inferred V gene, J gene, and CDR3 amino acid sequence. Percentage overlap between repertoires was computed as shared unique clonotypes divided by the size of the smaller repertoire. Repertoire richness was assessed with RTK rarefaction, the Chao1 estimator, and Recon v2.1 estimates of unobserved clonotypes. OLGA was used to compute generation probabilities for all TCRbeta clonotypes that the gDNA method yielded from a handful of donors. In TCRdb, the immuneACCESS table is reduced to in-frame sequences with V and J assigned. These tables do not hold every clone; where another copy was compared, an unresolved V gene accounts for under half, and the others remain unexplained. Clonal size and the V and J genes are those of that table, whereas D and trimming came from the DNA. The sample has 300,000 to 400,000 clones on record, more than 75% of them singletons. Clones ranked in the top ten supply under 20% of the sample.

Remarks on this clone: Its recognized antigen is unknown. Base qualities are not recorded, but no much larger clone differs from it by a single base.

The sequence came from a man between 18 and 35 years old in good health. Sequences were obtained from memory CD8+ T cells sorted from blood. This specimen's cell subset or site label, per the study, means: CD45RO+ cells pooled with CCR7-negative TemRA cells. The chain is assembled from TRBV2 and TRBJ1-2; possibly the D gene is TRBD1, per 6 matching bases. CDR3 loop: CASSETGARNYGYTF. The nucleotide sequence is TGTGCCAGCAGTGAAACGGGGGCGCGGAACTATGGCTACACCTTC.